The 15 T cell receptor beta chains below come from one sample, sequenced in a study of blood T cells in healthy people across ages. A sample-barcoded 5' primer and a J-beta primer mix were used in a second PCR of roughly 7 to 12 cycles. MiXCR, applied by TCRdb to the 5' RACE reads, yields one record per CDR3 protein. The table shows roughly 800,000 distinct CDR3 sequences, with 40% to 65% occurring only once. Sequencing was carried out using blood. These receptors originate from an elderly man in good health.

The chain joins TRBV20-1 to TRBJ2-1, with 13 bases matching TRBD2. CDR1 DFQATT and CDR2 SNEGSKA come from the germline V gene (reference sequence). The CDR3 is 13 amino acids. V shed 6 bases, J shed 8 bases, and the junction held 4 bases outside the gene matches. The DNA of the CDR3 is TGCAGTGCGAGGGGACTAGCGGGATATGAGCAGTTCTTC. Translating gives CSARGLAGYEQFF.

This clonotype showed up just a few times. The chain has TRBV10-2 and TRBJ2-5; 14 positions agree with TRBD2. The J call may be wrong; the DNA end is better matched by TRBJ2-7. The CDR3 totals 17 residues. The germline V gene has CDR1 WSHSY and CDR2 SAAADI. The CDR3 spells CASSVLGTSGSGDEQYF. The CDR3 region has the DNA TGCGCCAGCAGTGTCCTCGGGACTAGCGGGAGTGGGGACGAGCAGTACTTC.

The V and J genes are TRBV5-4 and TRBJ2-2, with 7 bases fitting TRBD1. This CDR3 contains 16 residues. V lost 4 bases to trimming and J lost 0 bases; unmatched junction nucleotides: 6. The V gene's germline CDR1 is SGHNT and CDR2 YYREEE (reference sequence). In DNA form, the CDR3 reads TGTGCCAGCAGCATCGGGACAGACGCGAACACCGGGGAGCTGTTTTTT. It translates to CASSIGTDANTGELFF.

This clonotype was seen more than once but under ten times. The chain recombines TRBV9 with TRBJ2-1; 8 nucleotides align to TRBD1. V lost 3 bases to trimming and J lost 6 bases; unmatched junction nucleotides: 5. CDR1 is SGDLS and CDR2 is YYNGEE in the germline V gene. CDR3 length equals 14 residues. CDR3 DNA: TGTGCCAGCAGCGGACAGGGGTGGAGCAATGAGCAGTTCTTC. Its protein product is CASSGQGWSNEQFF.

The rearrangement links TRBV7-9 to TRBJ1-1; D remains ambiguous. CDR3 size: 15 residues. The V end was cut by 7 bases, the J end by 3 bases, with 18 bases between. The germline V gene encodes CDR1 SEHNR and CDR2 FQNEAQ (reference sequence). For the CDR3, the DNA is TGTGCCAGCACCTTCCGAGGGAGAGGGTACACTGAAGCTTTCTTT. It is translated as CASTFRGRGYTEAFF.

The chain is built from TRBV2 and TRBJ2-7; D is ambiguous. In germline, CDR1 is SNHLY, CDR2 FYNNEI. V was trimmed by 4 bases and J by 3 bases, leaving 7 bases between them. The CDR3 covers 12 residues. CDR3 loop: CASSVLVYEQYF. As DNA, the CDR3 is TGTGCCAGCAGTGTATTGGTCTACGAGCAGTACTTC.

The rearrangement joins TRBV7-2 to TRBJ2-5, with 7 bases identical to TRBD2. Gene TRBJ2-7 matches the end of the DNA better, so the J call may be wrong. Germline V gives CDR1 SGHTA, CDR2 FQGNSA. The CDR3 runs to 16 residues. Written as DNA, the CDR3 is TGTGCCAGCAGCTTAGTTTCTACTAGCGAGACCTACGAGCAGTACTTC. Protein: CASSLVSTSETYEQYF.

The rearrangement links TRBV20-1 to TRBJ2-3; TRBD2 matches at 13 bases. V shed 5 bases and J 14 bases; nucleotides not matched to a gene: 16. This CDR3 is 15 amino acids long. The germline V gene encodes CDR1 DFQATT and CDR2 SNEGSKA (reference sequence). Here the CDR3 reads CSAAGLAGEHRYAYF. The CDR3 nucleotides read TGCAGTGCTGCCGGACTAGCGGGAGAACACAGATACGCGTATTTT.

This clonotype was seen a handful of times. In DNA form, the CDR3 reads TGTGCCAGCAGCTTAGAGGCGGCTTTCTCCTACAATGAGCAGTTCTTC. Amino acids: CASSLEAAFSYNEQFF. The chain employs TRBV7-2 and TRBJ2-1; D remains ambiguous. Germline V gives CDR1 SGHTA, CDR2 FQGNSA. CDR3 size: 16 residues. V lost 1 base and J lost 0, with 10 bases in between.

This clonotype was observed a few times. The chain carries TRBV11-1 and TRBJ2-1; 14 bases align to TRBD2. This CDR3 is built from 16 residues. Germline V lookup: CDR1 SGHAT, CDR2 FQDESV (reference sequence). The V and J ends lost 5 bases and 10 bases, in that order; junction bases with no gene match: 10. CDR3 protein: CASSVPGTSGSREQFF. The CDR3 DNA reads TGTGCCAGCAGCGTCCCCGGGACTAGCGGGAGTCGGGAGCAGTTCTTC.

This clonotype was seen at least ten times. The chain has TRBV12-3 or TRBV12-4 and TRBJ2-7; possibly TRBD2 for D (5 bases). The CDR3 is 11 residues long. V gave up 5 bases and J gave up 6 bases, with 8 bases separating them. CDR3 residues: CASSARGEQYF. The CDR3 DNA reads TGTGCCAGCAGTGCACGGGGCGAGCAGTACTTC.

This sequence joins TRBV3-1 and TRBJ2-1; D unclear. Germline V lookup: CDR1 LGHDT, CDR2 YNNKEL (reference sequence). Between the trimmed V and J ends, which lost 0 bases and 6 bases, there was a span of 15 bases. The CDR3 loop spans 16 amino acids. The CDR3 spells CASSQEVIALSNEQFF. CDR3 nucleotides: TGTGCCAGCAGCCAAGAAGTAATAGCACTAAGCAATGAGCAGTTCTTC.

This clonotype occurred once. The gene calls are TRBV11-3 and TRBJ2-4, with 9 positions matching TRBD1. The J call may be mistaken, given a closer DNA end match to TRBJ2-7. The CDR3 has 14 residues. From germline, CDR1 is SGHNT and CDR2 YENEEA. Here the CDR3 DNA reads TGTGCCAGCAGCCGGACAGGGGACAGGAGCGAGCAGTACTTC. It yields the protein CASSRTGDRSEQYF.

This clonotype has just a few counts. This chain joins TRBV4-1 and TRBJ2-5; TRBD2 agrees at 11 bases. CDR3 length: 15 amino acids. Germline CDR1 reads MGHRA; CDR2 reads YSYEKL. With 2 bases clipped from V and 11 bases from J, the junction kept 10 bases outside the gene matches. The CDR3 DNA reads TGCGCCAGCAGCCAACTGGGACTAGCGGTCCGGGAGCAGTACTTC. It translates to CASSQLGLAVREQYF.

The rearrangement links TRBV27 to TRBJ2-3, with D perhaps TRBD2 (6 bases). The V end was cut by 2 bases, the J end by 0 bases, with 15 bases between. CDR3 length: 17 residues. Per germline, CDR1 MNHEY and CDR2 SMNVEV (reference sequence). CDR3: CASSLKFEGLSTDTQYF. The CDR3 bases are TGTGCCAGCAGTTTAAAATTTGAGGGACTTAGCACAGATACGCAGTATTTT.